The clone carrying this TCR beta chain was seen at least ten times. This CDR3 is built from 15 residues. The V gene end was trimmed by 3 bases and the J gene end by 9 bases; junction bases not matched to a gene: 7. Germline loops: CDR1 MDHEN, CDR2 SYDVKM. The entry originates in a study of regulatory T cells in long-lasting Graves disease. The time point: newly diagnosed GD, antithyroid drugs for less than 3 months. The TCR library was prepared using RNA isolated from PBMCs. Per American Thyroid Association guidelines, Graves' disease was diagnosed. CDR3 regions were amplified by Arm-PCR using iRepertoire HTBI primers to build TCR beta libraries. TCRdb re-derived calls from the multiplex PCR reads in MiXCR, one entry per CDR3 protein. The sample shows under 400,000 distinct CDR3 sequences, 15% to 20% of them seen only once. These data are also associated with another study on T cells in Graves' hyperthyroidism and ophthalmopathy.

This sequence was found in a man aged 35 to 55 with Graves disease. The sample in question was peripheral blood mononuclear cells (PBMCs), obtained at new diagnosis, from a patient treated with antithyroid drugs. The gene calls are TRBV28 and TRBJ1-6; 8 bases agree with TRBD1. DNA of the CDR3: TGTGCCAGCAGTTTCCGGACAGGGATGGGTTCACCCCTCCACTTT. Protein sequence: CASSFRTGMGSPLHF.